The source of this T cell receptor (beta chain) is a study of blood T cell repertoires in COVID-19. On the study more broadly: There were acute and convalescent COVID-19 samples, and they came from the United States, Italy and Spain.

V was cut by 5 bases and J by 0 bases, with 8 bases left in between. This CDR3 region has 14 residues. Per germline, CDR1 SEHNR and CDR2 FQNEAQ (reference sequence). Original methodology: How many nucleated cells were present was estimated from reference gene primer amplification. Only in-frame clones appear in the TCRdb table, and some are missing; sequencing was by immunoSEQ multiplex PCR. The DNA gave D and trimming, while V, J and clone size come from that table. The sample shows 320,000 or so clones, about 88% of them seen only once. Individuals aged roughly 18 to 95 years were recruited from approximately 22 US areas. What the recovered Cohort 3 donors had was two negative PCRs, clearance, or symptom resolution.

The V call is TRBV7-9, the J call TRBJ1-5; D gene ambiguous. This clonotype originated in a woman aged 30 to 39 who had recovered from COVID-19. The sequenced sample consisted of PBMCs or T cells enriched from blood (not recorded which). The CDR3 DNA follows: TGTGCCAGCAGCCGAGGAGGTAGCAATCAGCCCCAGCATTTT. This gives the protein CASSRGGSNQPQHF.